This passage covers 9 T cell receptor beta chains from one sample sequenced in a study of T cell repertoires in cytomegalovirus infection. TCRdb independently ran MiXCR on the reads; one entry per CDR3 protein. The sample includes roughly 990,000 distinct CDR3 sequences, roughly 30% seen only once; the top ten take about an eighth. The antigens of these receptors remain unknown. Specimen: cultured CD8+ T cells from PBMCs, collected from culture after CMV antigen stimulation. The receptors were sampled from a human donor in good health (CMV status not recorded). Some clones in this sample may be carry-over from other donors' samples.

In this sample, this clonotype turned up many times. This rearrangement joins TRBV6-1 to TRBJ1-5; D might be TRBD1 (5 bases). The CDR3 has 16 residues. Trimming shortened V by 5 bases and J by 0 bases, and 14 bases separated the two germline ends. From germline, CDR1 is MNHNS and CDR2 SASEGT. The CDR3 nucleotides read TGTGCCAGCAGTCCCGGGACCGCCTATAGCAATCAGCCCCAGCATTTT. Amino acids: CASSPGTAYSNQPQHF.

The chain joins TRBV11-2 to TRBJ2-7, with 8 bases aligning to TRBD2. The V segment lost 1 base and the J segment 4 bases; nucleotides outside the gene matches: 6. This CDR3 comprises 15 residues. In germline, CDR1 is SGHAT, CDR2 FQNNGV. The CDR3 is CASSLGGGPRYEQYF. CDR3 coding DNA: TGTGCCAGCAGCTTAGGCGGGGGGCCTAGATACGAGCAGTACTTC.

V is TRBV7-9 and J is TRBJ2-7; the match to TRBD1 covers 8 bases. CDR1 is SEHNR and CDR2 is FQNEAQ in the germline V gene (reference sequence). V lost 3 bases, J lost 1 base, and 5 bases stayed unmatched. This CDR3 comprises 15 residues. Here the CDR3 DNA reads TGTGCCAGCAGCTTGGGACAGGATGTATCCTACGAGCAGTACGTC. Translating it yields CASSLGQDVSYEQYV.

CDR3 amino acids: CASSQGVGYGYTF. The CDR3 DNA is TGTGCCAGCAGCCAAGGGGTGGGCTATGGCTACACCTTC. This chain uses TRBV14 with TRBJ1-2; D unresolved. From germline, CDR1 is SGHDN and CDR2 FVKESK. Trimming took off 1 base at V and 4 bases at J, with 7 bases between the two ends. The CDR3 totals 13 residues. The whole variable domain, remainder taken from reference TRBV14 and TRBJ1-2, is EAGVTQFPSHSVIEKGQTVTLRCDPISGHDNLYWYRRVMGKEIKFLLHFVKESKQDESGMPNNRFLAERTGGTYSTLKVQPAELEDSGVYFCASSQGVGYGYTFGSGTRLTVV.

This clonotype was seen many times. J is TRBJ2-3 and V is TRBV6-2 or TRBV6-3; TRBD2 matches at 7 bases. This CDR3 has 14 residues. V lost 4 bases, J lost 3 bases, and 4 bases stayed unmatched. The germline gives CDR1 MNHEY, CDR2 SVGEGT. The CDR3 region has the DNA TGTGCCAGCAGTTCGAGCGGGGTAACAGATACGCAGTATTTT. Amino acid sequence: CASSSSGVTDTQYF.

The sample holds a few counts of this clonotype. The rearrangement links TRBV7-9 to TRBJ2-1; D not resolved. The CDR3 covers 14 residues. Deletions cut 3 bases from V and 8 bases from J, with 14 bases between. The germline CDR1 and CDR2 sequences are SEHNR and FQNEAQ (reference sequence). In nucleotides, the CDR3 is TGTGCCAGCAGCTTGACCAGTGTTTTGGATGAGCAGTTCTTC. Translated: CASSLTSVLDEQFF. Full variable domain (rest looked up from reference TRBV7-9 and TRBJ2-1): DTGVSQNPRHKITKRGQNVTFRCDPISEHNRLYWYRQTLGQGPEFLTYFQNEAQLEKSRLLSDRFSAERPKGSFSTLEIQRTEQGDSAMYLCASSLTSVLDEQFFGPGTRLTVL.

The CDR3 loop is CASSIWGMNTEAFF. CDR3 coding DNA: TGTGCCAGTAGTATTTGGGGGATGAACACTGAAGCTTTCTTT. This chain uses TRBV19 with TRBJ1-1; a possible D gene is TRBD1 (5 bases). This CDR3 comprises 14 residues. The V end lost 3 bases, the J end lost 0 bases, and 8 bases lay between the germline ends. Germline CDR1 reads LNHDA; CDR2 reads SQIVND (reference sequence).

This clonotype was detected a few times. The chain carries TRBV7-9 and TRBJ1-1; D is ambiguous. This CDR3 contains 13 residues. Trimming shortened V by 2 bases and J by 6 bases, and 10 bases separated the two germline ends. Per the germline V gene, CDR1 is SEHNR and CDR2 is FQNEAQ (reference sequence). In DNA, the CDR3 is TGTGCCAGCAGCTTATATAGTGGGGCTGAAGCTTTCTTT. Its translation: CASSLYSGAEAFF.

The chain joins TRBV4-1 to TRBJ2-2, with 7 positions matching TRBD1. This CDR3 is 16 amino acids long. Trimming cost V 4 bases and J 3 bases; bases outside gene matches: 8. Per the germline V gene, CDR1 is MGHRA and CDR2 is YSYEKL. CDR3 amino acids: CASSLRGQDYTGELFF. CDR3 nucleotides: TGCGCCAGCAGCCTTAGGGGGCAGGACTACACCGGGGAGCTGTTTTTT.